This passage covers 18 T cell receptor beta chains from one sample sequenced in a study of cytomegalovirus exposure and HLA in healthy donors. The table came from immunoSEQ multiplex PCR; TCRdb's copy has only in-frame clones and leaves some out. This table holds some 310,000 clones, roughly 90% found once. Sequenced input: PBMCs. The receptors shown here come from a young man in good health and CMV-seronegative.

This chain uses TRBV7-2 with TRBJ1-5, with unresolved D. The CDR3 runs 14 residues. Per germline, CDR1 SGHTA and CDR2 FQGNSA. Between the trimmed V and J ends, which lost 3 bases and 2 bases, there was a span of 8 bases. CDR3 DNA sequence: TGTGCCAGCAGCTTGAGGGAGGGCAATCAGCCCCAGCATTTT. The encoded protein is CASSLREGNQPQHF. Complete variable domain (other parts from reference TRBV7-2 and TRBJ1-5): GAGVSQSPSNKVTEKGKDVELRCDPISGHTALYWYRQSLGQGLEFLIYFQGNSAPDKSGLPSDRFSAERTGGSVSTLTIQRTQQEDSAVYLCASSLREGNQPQHFGDGTRLSIL.

This chain joins TRBV7-2 and TRBJ2-5; D remains ambiguous. The CDR3 is made up of 15 amino acids. Per the germline V gene, CDR1 is SGHTA and CDR2 is FQGNSA. V lost 7 bases, J lost 2 bases, and 17 bases lay in between. CDR3 in DNA: TGTGCCAGCACCCTCGGTGCGAGTCTACAAGAGACCCAGTACTTC. It specifies CASTLGASLQETQYF.

The J gene is TRBJ2-1, the V gene TRBV5-1, with 11 bases lining up with TRBD2. Germline values: CDR1 SGHRS, CDR2 YFSETQ. With 4 bases clipped from V and 6 bases from J, the junction kept 3 bases outside the gene matches. The CDR3 length is 14 residues. The CDR3, as DNA: TGCGCCAGCAGCAACGGACTAGCGGGCAATGAGCAGTTCTTC. The encoded protein is CASSNGLAGNEQFF.

The gene calls are TRBV4-2 and TRBJ1-2; 8 bases are a match to TRBD1. The CDR3 contains 15 residues. Germline assignment: CDR1 LGHNA and CDR2 YNFKEQ. The J segment lost 7 bases and the V segment lost 1 base, leaving 8 bases of the junction unmatched. The CDR3 sequence is CASSQAGRGLVGYTF. As DNA, the CDR3 is TGTGCCAGCAGCCAAGCGGGCAGGGGGCTGGTTGGCTACACCTTC.

The chain uses TRBV27 and TRBJ2-3; D gene uncertain. Looked up from germline, CDR1 is MNHEY and CDR2 is SMNVEV (reference sequence). This CDR3 is built from 15 residues. V lost 4 bases to trimming and J lost 0 bases, with 11 bases between them. The CDR3: CASSSHTSSTDTQYF. The CDR3 DNA reads TGTGCCAGCAGTTCCCACACCTCTAGCACAGATACGCAGTATTTT.

The rearrangement links TRBV7-2 to TRBJ1-2, with 10 nucleotides matching TRBD1. CDR3 length: 17 amino acids. The junction had 12 bases not matched to a gene; V was cut back by 4 bases and J by 4 bases. Germline CDR1 SGHTA, CDR2 FQGNSA. The CDR3 reads CASSSPSRTGGGYGYTF. Written as DNA, the CDR3 is TGTGCCAGCAGCTCTCCCTCCCGGACAGGGGGAGGCTATGGCTACACCTTC.

This clone appeared once. CDR3 loop: CASSLLRRGETQYF. The CDR3 nucleotides read TGTGCCAGCAGCCTTTTAAGGAGGGGAGAGACCCAGTACTTC. The genes are TRBV6-5 and TRBJ2-5; D might be TRBD2 (6 bases). Trimming pared 6 bases from V and 4 bases from J, leaving 15 bases between. CDR1 and CDR2 (germline): MNHEY, SVGAGI. The CDR3 has 14 amino acids.

The chain carries TRBV7-9 and TRBJ2-7; tentative D call: TRBD1 (5 bases). This CDR3 has 14 amino acids. Germline CDR1 and CDR2: SEHNR and FQNEAQ (reference sequence). Trimming took off 5 bases at V and 5 bases at J, with 16 bases between the two ends. CDR3 nucleotides: TGTGCCAGCAGCCACACAAGGGGTCCTCACGAGCAGTACTTC. Translated: CASSHTRGPHEQYF.

The chain has TRBV27 and TRBJ1-1; D remains ambiguous. CDR1 is MNHEY and CDR2 is SMNVEV in the germline V gene (reference sequence). CDR3 length equals 14 residues. V shed 4 bases and J shed 2 bases, with 11 bases lying between them. In nucleotides, the CDR3 is TGTGCCAGCAGTTCCCTCGGTCCTAACACTGAAGCTTTCTTT. It encodes CASSSLGPNTEAFF.

The rearrangement uses TRBV12-5 and TRBJ2-1; 16 positions match TRBD2. Trimming at V came to 1 base and at J to 8 bases, leaving 5 bases not matched to a gene. The CDR3 has 17 amino acids. Germline V CDR1 and CDR2: LGHNT, FRNRAP. The chain's CDR3 is CASGLAGTSGGGDEQFF. In DNA form, the CDR3 reads TGTGCTAGTGGTTTGGCCGGGACTAGCGGGGGGGGAGATGAGCAGTTCTTC.

The chain couples TRBV15 to TRBJ1-6; 8 bases map to TRBD1. V lost 0 bases and J lost 9; bases outside the gene matches: 4. There are 15 residues in the CDR3. CDR1 is LNHNV and CDR2 is YYDKDF in the germline V gene (reference sequence). CDR3 DNA: TGTGCCACCAGCAGAGAAGGACAGGGTGGTTCACCCCTCCACTTT. This gives the protein CATSREGQGGSPLHF.

This clone was seen just once. The genes are TRBV2 and TRBJ2-6; tentative D call: TRBD1 (5 bases). The CDR3 extends over 15 amino acids. In germline, CDR1 is SNHLY, CDR2 FYNNEI. Trimming stripped 4 bases from V and 0 bases from J, with 7 bases between. The CDR3 reads CASSAGASGANVLTF. The CDR3 DNA is TGTGCCAGCAGTGCTGGGGCCTCTGGGGCCAACGTCCTGACTTTC.

The chain couples TRBV2 to TRBJ2-7; 7 bases fit TRBD1. CDR1 and CDR2 from the germline V gene are SNHLY and FYNNEI. The CDR3 is 14 amino acids. With V trimmed by 6 bases and J by 2 bases, 7 bases remained unmatched. CDR3: CASRDRSFAYEQYF. For the CDR3, the DNA is TGTGCCAGCAGGGACAGGTCTTTCGCCTACGAGCAGTACTTC.

The rearrangement uses TRBV18 and TRBJ1-1, with D perhaps TRBD1 (6 bases). V shed 5 bases and J shed 0 bases, with 10 bases lying between them. The CDR3 covers 14 residues. Germline V gene sequence: CDR1 KGHSH, CDR2 LQKENI. The CDR3 nucleotides are TGTGCCAGCTCAAACGACAGGCTGAACACTGAAGCTTTCTTT. Its translation: CASSNDRLNTEAFF.

The chain carries TRBV9 and TRBJ2-1; D is unresolved. Per germline, CDR1 SGDLS and CDR2 YYNGEE. V was shortened by 0 bases and J by 5 bases, with 12 bases between the two germline ends. The CDR3 is made up of 15 amino acids. For the CDR3, the DNA is TGTGCCAGCAGCGTAGCCTTTAGATATGACAATGAGCAGTTCTTC. The encoded protein is CASSVAFRYDNEQFF.

V and J are TRBV27 and TRBJ2-7; TRBD1 matches at 7 bases. Germline-derived CDR1 and CDR2 are MNHEY and SMNVEV (reference sequence). V gave up 6 bases and J gave up 2 bases; unmatched junction bases: 10. The CDR3 is 15 amino acids. The CDR3 here is CASSQDATGPYEQYF. The DNA for the CDR3 is TGTGCCAGCAGCCAAGACGCGACAGGGCCCTACGAGCAGTACTTC.

The V gene is TRBV19, the J gene TRBJ1-6; D is possibly TRBD1 (5 bases). The CDR3 is 15 amino acids. Germline CDR1 reads LNHDA; CDR2 reads SQIVND (reference sequence). The ends were cut back, 1 base at V and 8 bases at J, with 12 bases in the middle. CDR3 coding DNA: TGTGCCAGTAGTATAGCGTGGACACCTTATTCACCCCTCCACTTT. This translates into CASSIAWTPYSPLHF.

This chain links TRBV7-9 with TRBJ2-2; D ambiguous. The CDR3 runs 14 residues. Germline loops: CDR1 SEHNR, CDR2 FQNEAQ (reference sequence). V gave up 5 bases and J gave up 3 bases, with 10 bases separating them. The DNA of the CDR3 is TGTGCCAGCAGCGCTGATAGCTACACCGGGGAGCTGTTTTTT. It translates to CASSADSYTGELFF.